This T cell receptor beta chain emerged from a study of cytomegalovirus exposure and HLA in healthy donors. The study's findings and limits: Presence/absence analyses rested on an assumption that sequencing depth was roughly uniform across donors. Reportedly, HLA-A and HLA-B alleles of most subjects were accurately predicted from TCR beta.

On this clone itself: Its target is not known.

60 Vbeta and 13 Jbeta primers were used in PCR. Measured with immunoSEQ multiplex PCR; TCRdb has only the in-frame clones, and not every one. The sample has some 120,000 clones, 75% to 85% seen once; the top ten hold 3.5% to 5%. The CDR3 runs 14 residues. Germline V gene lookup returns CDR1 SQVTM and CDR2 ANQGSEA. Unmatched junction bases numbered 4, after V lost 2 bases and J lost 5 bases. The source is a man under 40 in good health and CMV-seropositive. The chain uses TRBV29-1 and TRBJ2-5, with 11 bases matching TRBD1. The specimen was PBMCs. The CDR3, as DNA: TGCAGCGTTGAACCGGGACAGGGGGGGGAGACCCAGTACTTC. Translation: CSVEPGQGGETQYF.